Listed below are T cell receptor beta chains from one sample, sequenced in a study of beta chain features in type 1 diabetes. The data were produced by immunoSEQ multiplex PCR, yet TCRdb's version contains in-frame clones alone and is incomplete. Here the sample spans some 220,000 clones, around 9.9% being singletons. Sequenced material: central memory CD4+ T cells from blood. These receptor sequences come from a man aged 18 to 30 in good health. Each CDR3 is given with its conserved first and last residue. A D gene is named only where the DNA matches it firmly. Some rows mark clone size as missing; the rest say once, few, many or name a class of expanded clone.

clone_size | d_call | j_call | cdr3_length | v_call | cdr3_nt | cdr3_aa
few | NA | TRBJ2-1 | 16 | TRBV6-4 | TGTGCCAGCAGTGACTCGGCCACCGCCCCGTACAATGAGCAGTTCTTC | CASSDSATAPYNEQFF
few | TRBD1 | TRBJ1-5 | 15 | TRBV9 | TGTGCCAGCAGCGTAGCCCCGGACAGGAATCAGCCCCAGCATTTT | CASSVAPDRNQPQHF
NA | TRBD1 | TRBJ2-7 | 14 | TRBV30 | TGTGCCTGGAGGGGGACAGGGTTCAACTACGAGCAGTACTTC | CAWRGTGFNYEQYF
NA | NA | TRBJ2-1 | 15 | TRBV5-1 | TGCGCCAGCAGCTTGGGCCCCGCCGGATACAATGAGCAGTTCTTC | CASSLGPAGYNEQFF
NA | TRBD1 | TRBJ2-7 | 15 | TRBV7-2 | TGTGCCAGCACCCTAAGCGGACAGGGGTGGTACGAGCAGTACTTC | CASTLSGQGWYEQYF
few | NA | TRBJ2-7 | 15 | TRBV5-1 | TGCGCCAGCAGCTTGCTACCTAGCGACTCCTACGAGCAGTACTTC | CASSLLPSDSYEQYF
few | TRBD2 | TRBJ2-1 | 15 | TRBV19 | TGTGCCAGTAGCATCGGGACTAGCGGGTGGTATGAGCAGTTCTTC | CASSIGTSGWYEQFF
NA | TRBD1 | TRBJ2-7 | 14 | TRBV18 | TGTGCCAGCTCAGCGGAGACAGGGACCTACGAGCAGTACTTC | CASSAETGTYEQYF
NA | TRBD2 | TRBJ2-1 | 16 | TRBV7-2 | TGTGCCAGCAGCCCGCGTCGGGCGGGAGGGGTCAATGAGCAGTTCTTC | CASSPRRAGGVNEQFF
NA | NA | TRBJ2-1 | 16 | TRBV5-4 | TGTGCCAGCAGCTTGGGAGCGCGGGGACTTGGGAATGAGCAGTTCTTC | CASSLGARGLGNEQFF
few | NA | TRBJ2-3 | 15 | TRBV29-1 | TGCAGCGTGGAAGACAGGTCAGGGGCCACAGATACGCAGTATTTT | CSVEDRSGATDTQYF
many | NA | TRBJ2-7 | 13 | TRBV7-6 | TGTGCCAGCAGCCGAGAGTTAAGTCGGGAGCAGTACTTC | CASSRELSREQYF
few | TRBD1 | TRBJ2-7 | 15 | TRBV7-2 | TGTGCCAGCAGCTCGGACAGGGGGCAAGGTCGCGAGCAGTACTTC | CASSSDRGQGREQYF
NA | TRBD1 | TRBJ2-7 | 13 | TRBV30 | TGTGCCTGGAACAGGGGGGAATCCTACGAGCAGTACTTC | CAWNRGESYEQYF
few | NA | TRBJ2-7 | 14 | TRBV19 | TGTGCCAGTAGTATTATGGACGGCTCCTACGAGCAGTACTTC | CASSIMDGSYEQYF
many | NA | TRBJ2-3 | 14 | TRBV5-1 | TGCGCCAGCAGCGTGCCCGACTCCACAGATACGCAGTATTTT | CASSVPDSTDTQYF
many | TRBD2 | TRBJ2-3 | 15 | TRBV7-2 | TGTGCCAGCAGCGTAGCGGGAGCAGGTTCAGATACGCAGTATTTT | CASSVAGAGSDTQYF
many | NA | TRBJ1-1 | 14 | TRBV5-1 | TGCGCCAGCAGCTTACAGGGTGATGACACTGAAGCTTTCTTT | CASSLQGDDTEAFF
few | NA | TRBJ1-2 | 15 | TRBV7-9 | TGTGCCAGCAGCTCTGCCAATGCTTCCTCCTATGGCTACACCTTC | CASSSANASSYGYTF
few | NA | TRBJ1-4 | 15 | TRBV30 | TGTGCCTGGAGTGCTTGGGAGGCGGGGAATGAAAAACTGTTTTTT | CAWSAWEAGNEKLFF
few | NA | TRBJ1-4 | 16 | TRBV30 | TGTGCCTGGACCCGACCCCCAAAAGAGACTAATGAAAAACTGTTTTTT | CAWTRPPKETNEKLFF
many | TRBD2 | TRBJ2-3 | 14 | TRBV27 | TGTGCCAGCAGACGGGAGGCCCGATCAGATACGCAGTATTTT | CASRREARSDTQYF
few | TRBD2 | TRBJ2-7 | 14 | TRBV6-5 | TGTGCCAGCAGCCCGGGACTAGCATTCCGGGAGCAGTACTTC | CASSPGLAFREQYF
NA | NA | TRBJ2-5 | 13 | TRBV5-6 | TGTGCCAGCAGCCAAGGGCGGCAAGAGACCCAGTACTTC | CASSQGRQETQYF
many | NA | TRBJ2-1 | 13 | TRBV19 | TGTGCCAGTAGCGGGAGTTCCTACAATGAGCAGTTCTTC | CASSGSSYNEQFF
many | NA | TRBJ1-1 | 14 | TRBV10-3 | TGTGCCCCATATCAGGCGGATTTTCACACTGAAGCTTTCTTT | CAPYQADFHTEAFF
NA | TRBD1 | TRBJ1-1 | 14 | TRBV9 | TGTGCCAGCAGCCCTCGACAGGGTTCGACTGAAGCTTTCTTT | CASSPRQGSTEAFF
NA | NA | TRBJ2-5 | 12 | TRBV29-1 | TGCAGCGTTGGGGGGAGACAAGAGACCCAGTACTTC | CSVGGRQETQYF
NA | NA | TRBJ2-3 | 14 | TRBV27 | TGTGCCAGCAGTTCCTCCCCTTACACAGATACGCAGTATTTT | CASSSSPYTDTQYF
NA | NA | TRBJ2-1 | 13 | TRBV19 | TGTGCCAGTAGTTCAGAAGGGGCTCGGGAGCAGTTCTTC | CASSSEGAREQFF
NA | NA | TRBJ2-5 | 12 | TRBV9 | TGTGCCAGCAGCCCAGAGTTAGGGACCCAGTACTTC | CASSPELGTQYF
NA | TRBD2 | TRBJ2-2 | 15 | TRBV7-2 | TGTGCCAGCAAATCCTACGGGACTACCGACCGGGAGCTGTTTTTT | CASKSYGTTDRELFF
NA | NA | TRBJ2-3 | 13 | TRBV15 | TGTGCCACCAGCAGCGCACAGGTTTATACGCAGTATTTT | CATSSAQVYTQYF
NA | NA | TRBJ1-2 | 12 | TRBV30 | TGTGCCTGGACCCCTGGGGGATATGGCTACACCTTC | CAWTPGGYGYTF
NA | NA | TRBJ2-2 | 17 | TRBV7-2 | TGTGCCAGCAGTTCAGCCGTCGGGCTAGCTGGAGGCGGGGAGCTGTTTTTT | CASSSAVGLAGGGELFF
NA | NA | TRBJ2-2 | 15 | TRBV4-2 | TGTGCCAGCAGCCAGAGTTTGGCGGAGACCGGGGAGCTGTTTTTT | CASSQSLAETGELFF
NA | NA | TRBJ2-3 | 13 | TRBV2 | TGTGCCAGCAGTCCAAGTAGGGGAGATACGCAGTATTTT | CASSPSRGDTQYF
NA | TRBD2 | TRBJ2-2 | 14 | TRBV27 | TGTGCCAGCCGTAGCGGGAGCAGGACCGGGGAGCTGTTTTTT | CASRSGSRTGELFF
NA | TRBD2 | TRBJ2-5 | 16 | TRBV5-6 | TGTGCCAGCAGCTTCCGACTAGCGGGTACCCAAGAGACCCAGTACTTC | CASSFRLAGTQETQYF
few | NA | TRBJ2-3 | 12 | TRBV5-6 | TGTGCCAGCAGCTTAAACACAGATACGCAGTATTTT | CASSLNTDTQYF
many | NA | TRBJ2-3 | 15 | TRBV30 | TGTGCCTGGAGTGTACTTTTGCAGCACACAGATACGCAGTATTTT | CAWSVLLQHTDTQYF
many | NA | TRBJ2-3 | 14 | TRBV7-2 | TGTGCCAGCAGCTCAGGGACTGGGGGAGATACGCAGTATTTT | CASSSGTGGDTQYF
few | NA | TRBJ2-5 | 15 | TRBV6-6 | TGTGCCAGCACCGCGAATCGGGCGGTCCATATGACCCAGTACTTC | CASTANRAVHMTQYF
NA | NA | TRBJ2-7 | 15 | TRBV21-1 | TGTGCCAGCAGCAGATGGGACAGGGGTGCCTACGAGCAGTACTTC | CASSRWDRGAYEQYF
many | NA | TRBJ2-3 | 14 | TRBV7-2 | TGTGCCAGCAGTTCTTATACGCGTCCAGATACGCAGTATTTT | CASSSYTRPDTQYF
NA | NA | TRBJ2-7 | 13 | TRBV18 | TGTGCCAGCTCACCACCGAGTAGCTACGAGCAGTACTTC | CASSPPSSYEQYF
few | NA | TRBJ1-5 | 12 | TRBV29-1 | TGCAGCGTCGGGGGAGGCAATCAGCCCCAGCATTTT | CSVGGGNQPQHF
few | TRBD2 | TRBJ2-7 | 17 | TRBV15 | TGTGCCACCAGCAGAGAATTCGGCGCTAGCGGATCTTACGAGCAGTACTTC | CATSREFGASGSYEQYF
few | NA | TRBJ1-2 | 12 | TRBV7-9 | TGTGCCAGCAGCTCGTCAGGCTATGGCTACACCTTC | CASSSSGYGYTF
few | NA | TRBJ2-7 | 15 | TRBV4-2 | TGTGCCAGCAGCCAAGTGACAGGCACCATCTACGAGCAGTACTTC | CASSQVTGTIYEQYF
few | NA | TRBJ2-3 | 12 | TRBV30 | TGTGCCTGGGCGCCAGGGAGTGATACGCAGTATTTT | CAWAPGSDTQYF
NA | TRBD1 | TRBJ1-2 | 13 | TRBV25-1 | TGTGCCAGCGGTCGGACAGGGGGCAATGGCTACACCTTC | CASGRTGGNGYTF